Each of the 28 T cell receptor beta chains below was sequenced from the same sample in a study of cytotoxic CD8 clonotypes in ibrutinib-treated CLL. Repertoires were generated with immunoSEQ multiplex PCR, while TCRdb's copy carries only in-frame clones and drops some. Altogether 26,000 or so clones are present, 62% being singletons, with the ten largest covering around 15%. Source: PBMCs, taken before ibrutinib treatment. The origin of the receptors is a human donor with chronic lymphocytic leukemia.

The chain employs TRBV5-1 and TRBJ2-2; D possibly uses TRBD1 or TRBD2 (5 bases each). Trimming took off 4 bases at V and 4 bases at J, with 11 bases between the two ends. The CDR3 runs to 14 residues. The germline V gene encodes CDR1 SGHRS and CDR2 YFSETQ. The CDR3 region has the DNA TGCGCCAGCAGCCAAGGGGAGCGCACCGGGGAGCTGTTTTTT. Amino acids: CASSQGERTGELFF.

For the CDR3, the DNA is TGTGCCATCAGTGAGTCTGGGGCGGCGGGAGGGAACAATGAGCAGTTCTTC. The encoded protein is CAISESGAAGGNNEQFF. The chain has TRBV10-3 and TRBJ2-1, with 9 bases aligning to TRBD2. In germline, CDR1 is ENHRY, CDR2 SYGVKD. This CDR3 comprises 17 residues. Losses at the gene ends were 0 bases for V and 5 bases for J; bases not matched to a gene: 8.

In its sample, this clone was seen a few times. J is TRBJ2-2 and V is TRBV7-6, with TRBD2 as a possible D gene (6 bases). V shed 8 bases and J shed 5 bases, with 12 bases lying between them. The CDR3 runs 13 residues. From germline, CDR1 is SGHVS and CDR2 FNYEAQ. The CDR3 loop is CASSGSRTGELFF. In nucleotides, the CDR3 is TGTGCCAGCTCCGGGAGTCGGACCGGGGAGCTGTTTTTT.

This clone has a handful of counts. In DNA, the CDR3 is TGCGCCAGCAGCTCCCCCACAGGGAACACCGGGGAGCTGTTTTTT. It codes for CASSSPTGNTGELFF. The chain employs TRBV5-1 and TRBJ2-2, with D possibly matching TRBD1 (5 bases). From germline, CDR1 is SGHRS and CDR2 YFSETQ. The V gene lost 3 bases and the J gene lost 1 base, with 10 bases spanning the gap. CDR3 size: 15 residues. Drawing the rest from reference TRBV5-1 and TRBJ2-2, the complete variable domain is KAGVTQTPRYLIKTRGQQVTLSCSPISGHRSVSWYQQTPGQGLQFLFEYFSETQRNKGNFPGRFSGRQFSNSRSEMNVSTLELGDSALYLCASSSPTGNTGELFFGEGSRLTVL.

The rearrangement links TRBV5-6 to TRBJ1-1; D gene uncertain. The CDR3 has 14 amino acids. Looked up from germline, CDR1 is SGHDT and CDR2 is YYEEEE. Trimming took off 0 bases at V and 0 bases at J, with 6 bases between the two ends. The CDR3 sequence is CASSLVAVNTEAFF. As DNA, the CDR3 is TGTGCCAGCAGCTTGGTCGCTGTGAACACTGAAGCTTTCTTT.

The chain combines TRBV4-2 with TRBJ1-1; a possible D gene is TRBD1 (5 bases). V was trimmed by 1 base and J by 5 bases, leaving 11 bases between them. From germline, CDR1 is LGHNA and CDR2 YNFKEQ. This CDR3 spans 14 amino acids. CDR3 nucleotide sequence: TGTGCCAGCAGCCAAGTAGGGGTTATGACTGAAGCTTTCTTT. Its translation is CASSQVGVMTEAFF.

This clone showed up just a few times. This rearrangement joins TRBV6-6 to TRBJ2-2, with D possibly TRBD2 on 6 matching bases. Germline V lookup: CDR1 MNHNY, CDR2 SVGAGI (reference sequence). The V gene lost 1 base and the J gene lost 5 bases, with 11 bases spanning the gap. This CDR3 is 15 amino acids long. The CDR3 DNA sequence: TGTGCCAGCAGTTACTGGGGGGATGGGACCGGGGAGCTGTTTTTT. Protein product: CASSYWGDGTGELFF.

The V gene is TRBV30, the J gene TRBJ2-3; 9 bases match TRBD2. V lost 0 bases and J lost 3; bases outside the gene matches: 10. The CDR3 has 17 residues. Germline V gene data show CDR1 as GTSNPN and CDR2 as SVGIG (reference sequence). The CDR3 DNA reads as TGTGCCTGGAGTGTAAGCCCTCCGCGGGGGGGTACAGATACGCAGTATTTT. Protein sequence: CAWSVSPPRGGTDTQYF.

This chain links TRBV7-9 with TRBJ2-5; D might be TRBD1 or TRBD2, each matching 6 bases. The CDR3 sequence is 15 residues long. Germline values: CDR1 SEHNR, CDR2 FQNEAQ (reference sequence). V dropped 1 base and J dropped 4 bases, with 13 bases sitting between them. Here the CDR3 DNA reads TGTGCCAGCAGCTTAGGAAGCTGGGGGGCAGAGACCCAGTACTTC. It is translated as CASSLGSWGAETQYF.

This clone was detected once. The V call is TRBV5-1, the J call TRBJ1-2; no clear D gene. Trimming removed 0 bases from V and 4 bases from J, with 10 bases in between. The germline V gene has CDR1 SGHRS and CDR2 YFSETQ. The CDR3 length is 14 residues. CDR3 coding DNA: TGCGCCAGCAGCTTGGCCGAGGGTCTCTATGGCTACACCTTC. It specifies CASSLAEGLYGYTF.

This clone was counted a single time. CDR3 amino acids: CASSLGLGAQTYEQYF. In DNA, the CDR3 is TGCGCCAGCAGCTTGGGGTTAGGGGCGCAGACGTACGAGCAGTACTTC. The chain is built from TRBV5-1 and TRBJ2-7; maybe TRBD1 (5 bases). This CDR3 region has 16 residues. V lost 0 bases to trimming and J lost 4 bases, with 17 bases between them. Germline V gene data show CDR1 as SGHRS and CDR2 as YFSETQ.

This clone has a single count. The J gene is TRBJ1-1, the V gene TRBV11-2, with D unclear. Trimming pared 0 bases from V and 3 bases from J, leaving 11 bases between. This CDR3 spans 15 amino acids. Germline CDR1 reads SGHAT; CDR2 reads FQNNGV. The CDR3 loop is CASSLEGWGYTEAFF. DNA of the CDR3: TGTGCCAGCAGCTTAGAGGGTTGGGGATACACTGAAGCTTTCTTT. The full variable domain, its missing parts supplied by reference TRBV11-2 and TRBJ1-1, is EAGVAQSPRYKIIEKRQSVAFWCNPISGHATLYWYQQILGQGPKLLIQFQNNGVVDDSQLPKDRFSAERLKGVDSTLKIQPAKLEDSAVYLCASSLEGWGYTEAFFGQGTRLTVV.

The chain carries TRBV18 and TRBJ1-3, with a possible D match to TRBD1 (5 bases). Between the trimmed V and J ends, which lost 0 bases and 4 bases, there was a span of 10 bases. The CDR3 runs to 15 residues. Per germline, CDR1 KGHSH and CDR2 LQKENI. CDR3 in amino acids: CASSPPSRVGNTIYF. The CDR3 bases are TGTGCCAGCTCACCACCTTCCAGGGTCGGAAACACCATATATTTT.

The J gene is TRBJ1-3, the V gene TRBV27, with D unclear. Trimming took 8 bases from V and 0 from J, leaving 8 bases between them. CDR3 length equals 13 residues. CDR1 MNHEY and CDR2 SMNVEV come from the germline V gene (reference sequence). CDR3 DNA: TGTGCCAGCGGCACAGACTCTGGAAACACCATATATTTT. It codes for CASGTDSGNTIYF.

The V gene is TRBV5-1, the J gene TRBJ2-5, with 11 bases fitting TRBD1. V was clipped by 4 bases and J by 4 bases; unmatched bases: 9. The CDR3 extends over 16 amino acids. Germline V gene sequence: CDR1 SGHRS, CDR2 YFSETQ. The CDR3 DNA follows: TGCGCCAGCAGCCCCGGACAGGGGGCGCCCCGAGAGACCCAGTACTTC. Translated: CASSPGQGAPRETQYF.

This chain joins TRBV4-1 and TRBJ1-5, with TRBD1 identical over 9 bases. Germline V gives CDR1 MGHRA, CDR2 YSYEKL. The CDR3 loop spans 16 amino acids. Trimming took 2 bases from V and 4 from J; bases not matched to a gene: 6. The CDR3 nucleotides read TGCGCCAGCAGCCAATATCTACAGGGGGCGAATCAGCCCCAGCATTTT. As protein: CASSQYLQGANQPQHF.

The V call is TRBV7-6, the J call TRBJ1-6, with TRBD1 identical over 7 bases. Germline loops: CDR1 SGHVS, CDR2 FNYEAQ. J gave up 7 bases and V 1 base, and 4 bases lay outside the gene matches. There are 15 residues in the CDR3. Here the CDR3 DNA reads TGTGCCAGCAGCTTAGGACAGGGCCCGAATTCACCCCTCCACTTT. This gives the protein CASSLGQGPNSPLHF. The full variable domain, with the rest looked up from reference TRBV7-6 and TRBJ1-6, is GAGVSQSPRYKVTKRGQDVALRCDPISGHVSLYWYRQALGQGPEFLTYFNYEAQQDKSGLPNDRFSAERPEGSISTLTIQRTEQRDSAMYRCASSLGQGPNSPLHFGNGTRLTVT.

This clone has more than one count but fewer than ten. The V and J genes are TRBV19 and TRBJ2-3; 7 positions agree with TRBD1. The trim removed 3 bases at V and 0 bases at J, leaving 6 bases unmatched. Germline V gene data show CDR1 as LNHDA and CDR2 as SQIVND (reference sequence). This CDR3 is built from 16 residues. As DNA, the CDR3 is TGTGCCAGTAGTATGGGACAGTGGGTCAGCACAGATACGCAGTATTTT. The encoded protein is CASSMGQWVSTDTQYF.

The chain couples TRBV28 to TRBJ2-7, with 7 bases fitting TRBD2. The junction had 7 bases not matched to a gene; V was cut back by 5 bases and J by 3 bases. The CDR3 sequence is 14 residues long. Germline CDR1 MDHEN, CDR2 SYDVKM. CDR3 residues: CASSPLAKNYEQYF. The CDR3 coding sequence is TGTGCCAGCAGTCCACTAGCGAAAAACTACGAGCAGTACTTC.

This clone was observed a handful of times. CDR3 nucleotide sequence: TGTGCCAGCAGATTGCAAGTCGGGGGCGGCTACACCTTC. Protein: CASRLQVGGGYTF. J is TRBJ1-2 and V is TRBV6-5, with a weak D call TRBD1 (6 bases). Germline V lookup: CDR1 MNHEY, CDR2 SVGAGI. The CDR3 covers 13 residues. V lost 6 bases and J 8 bases, leaving 16 bases between the germline ends.

This sequence joins TRBV6-1 and TRBJ2-1; D tentatively fits TRBD1 or TRBD2 (6 bases each). The CDR3 runs 15 residues. V was cut by 5 bases and J by 7 bases, with 18 bases left in between. Germline values: CDR1 MNHNS, CDR2 SASEGT. The CDR3 DNA reads as TGTGCCAGCAGTACTAGTTCGGAGGGGGGTAATGAGCAGTTCTTC. This encodes CASSTSSEGGNEQFF.

This clone came up a few times. V usage is TRBV6-1 and J usage is TRBJ1-5, with D tentatively TRBD1 (5 bases). This CDR3 is built from 17 residues. The ends were cut back, 3 bases at V and 2 bases at J, with 17 bases in the middle. The germline gives CDR1 MNHNS, CDR2 SASEGT. Here the CDR3 reads CASSDAGQLKGNQPQHF. CDR3 DNA: TGTGCCAGCAGTGACGCAGGGCAACTCAAGGGCAATCAGCCCCAGCATTTT.

The chain joins TRBV5-1 to TRBJ2-1, with 8 bases aligning to TRBD1. The V segment lost 0 bases and the J segment 2 bases; nucleotides outside the gene matches: 4. The germline gives CDR1 SGHRS, CDR2 YFSETQ. The CDR3 sequence is 16 residues long. CDR3 sequence reads: CASSLAPTGAYNEQFF. The CDR3, as DNA: TGCGCCAGCAGCTTGGCCCCGACAGGGGCCTACAATGAGCAGTTCTTC.

V is TRBV5-8 and J is TRBJ2-7; maybe TRBD1 (7 bases). The V gene lost 2 bases and the J gene lost 9 bases, with 18 bases spanning the gap. The germline CDR1 and CDR2 sequences are SGHTS and YDEGEE. The CDR3 is 14 amino acids. The CDR3 region is CASSFPQGGYRQYF. CDR3 DNA sequence: TGTGCCAGCAGCTTTCCCCAGGGGGGATATAGGCAGTACTTC. Using reference TRBV5-8 and TRBJ2-7 for the parts outside the CDR3, the full variable domain is EAGVTQSPTHLIKTRGQQATLRCSPISGHTSVYWYQQALGLGLQFLLWYDEGEERNRGNFPPRFSGRQFPNYSSELNVNALELEDSALYLCASSFPQGGYRQYFGPGTRLTVT.

This chain links TRBV5-1 with TRBJ2-1; 11 positions match TRBD1. CDR1 is SGHRS, CDR2 YFSETQ, per germline. Trimming removed 2 bases from V and 4 bases from J; junction bases left unmatched: 8. The CDR3 is made up of 17 amino acids. The DNA of the CDR3 is TGCGCCAGCAGCTTTTCCGGGACAGGGGGGCGTTACAATGAGCAGTTCTTC. It is translated as CASSFSGTGGRYNEQFF.

The chain carries TRBV5-6 and TRBJ2-2; the match to TRBD2 covers 11 bases. With V trimmed by 0 bases and J by 3 bases, 10 bases remained unmatched. CDR1 is SGHDT, CDR2 YYEEEE, per germline. The CDR3 is made up of 19 amino acids. The CDR3, as DNA: TGTGCCAGCAGCTTGGTGGGTGTGACTAGCGGGAAAGACACCGGGGAGCTGTTTTTT. Translated: CASSLVGVTSGKDTGELFF.

The chain joins TRBV5-1 to TRBJ2-5, with 11 bases that match TRBD1. This CDR3 region has 16 residues. Per the germline V gene, CDR1 is SGHRS and CDR2 is YFSETQ. J gave up 3 bases and V 4 bases, and 8 bases lay outside the gene matches. In DNA, the CDR3 is TGCGCCAGCAGCCCGGACAGGGGGCTGGAGAAAGAGACCCAGTACTTC. Its protein is CASSPDRGLEKETQYF. The whole variable domain, remainder taken from reference TRBV5-1 and TRBJ2-5, is KAGVTQTPRYLIKTRGQQVTLSCSPISGHRSVSWYQQTPGQGLQFLFEYFSETQRNKGNFPGRFSGRQFSNSRSEMNVSTLELGDSALYLCASSPDRGLEKETQYFGPGTRLLVL.

The gene calls are TRBV5-1 and TRBJ1-1; 10 positions match TRBD1. V trimming: 7 bases; J trimming: 3 bases; junction bases outside the gene matches: 12. The CDR3 is 16 amino acids. The V gene's germline CDR1 is SGHRS and CDR2 YFSETQ. CDR3 bases: TGCGCCAGCTCCCAGACAGGGGGCTATGTGGACACTGAAGCTTTCTTT. It encodes CASSQTGGYVDTEAFF.